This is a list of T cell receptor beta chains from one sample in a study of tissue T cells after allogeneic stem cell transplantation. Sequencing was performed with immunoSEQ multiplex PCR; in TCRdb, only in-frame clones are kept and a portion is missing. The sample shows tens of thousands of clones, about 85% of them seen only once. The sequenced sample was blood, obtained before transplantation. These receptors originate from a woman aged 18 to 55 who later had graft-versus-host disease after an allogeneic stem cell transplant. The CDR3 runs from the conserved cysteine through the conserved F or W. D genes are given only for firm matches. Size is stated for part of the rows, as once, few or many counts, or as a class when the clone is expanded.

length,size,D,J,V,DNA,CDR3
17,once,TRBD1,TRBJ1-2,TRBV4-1,TGCGCCAGCAGCCAAGACGCAAATAAACAGGGGGACTATGGCTACACCTTC,CASSQDANKQGDYGYTF
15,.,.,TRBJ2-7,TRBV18,TGTGCCAGCTCACCATTCGGTCAGGCGTCCTACGAGCAGTACTTC,CASSPFGQASYEQYF
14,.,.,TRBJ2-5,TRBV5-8,TGTGCAGCCCGGGGGTCAGTTGTAGTAGAGACCCAGTACTTC,CAARGSVVVETQYF
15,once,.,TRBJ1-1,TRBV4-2,TGTGCCAGCAGCCCGTCGGGCCCTGGGGACACTGAAGCTTTCTTT,CASSPSGPGDTEAFF
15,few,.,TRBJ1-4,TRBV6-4,TGTGCCAGCAGTGACTCAGGAGGTTCTAATGAAAAACTGTTTTTT,CASSDSGGSNEKLFF
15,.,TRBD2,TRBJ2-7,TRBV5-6,TGTGCCAGCAGAAGTTGGACTAGCGATTCCTACGAGCAGTACTTC,CASRSWTSDSYEQYF
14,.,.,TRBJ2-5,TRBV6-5,TGTGCCAGCAGTAGGGGACCTCGGCAAGAGACCCAGTACTTC,CASSRGPRQETQYF
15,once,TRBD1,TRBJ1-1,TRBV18,TGTGCCAGCTCACCAGCCGGGACAGGGGACACTGAAGCTTTCTTT,CASSPAGTGDTEAFF
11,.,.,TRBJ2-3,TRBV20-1,TGCAGTGCTAGAGTCGCTGATACGCAGTATTTT,CSARVADTQYF
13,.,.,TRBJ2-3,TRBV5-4,TGTGCCAGCAGCCGGGACAGCACAGATACGCAGTATTTT,CASSRDSTDTQYF
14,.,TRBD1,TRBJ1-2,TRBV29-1,TGCAGCGTTGAGATAAACAGGGGAGTCTATGGCTACACCTTC,CSVEINRGVYGYTF
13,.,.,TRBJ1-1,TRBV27,TGTGCCAGCAGTTTTGGGACGGGGACTGAAGCTTTCTTT,CASSFGTGTEAFF